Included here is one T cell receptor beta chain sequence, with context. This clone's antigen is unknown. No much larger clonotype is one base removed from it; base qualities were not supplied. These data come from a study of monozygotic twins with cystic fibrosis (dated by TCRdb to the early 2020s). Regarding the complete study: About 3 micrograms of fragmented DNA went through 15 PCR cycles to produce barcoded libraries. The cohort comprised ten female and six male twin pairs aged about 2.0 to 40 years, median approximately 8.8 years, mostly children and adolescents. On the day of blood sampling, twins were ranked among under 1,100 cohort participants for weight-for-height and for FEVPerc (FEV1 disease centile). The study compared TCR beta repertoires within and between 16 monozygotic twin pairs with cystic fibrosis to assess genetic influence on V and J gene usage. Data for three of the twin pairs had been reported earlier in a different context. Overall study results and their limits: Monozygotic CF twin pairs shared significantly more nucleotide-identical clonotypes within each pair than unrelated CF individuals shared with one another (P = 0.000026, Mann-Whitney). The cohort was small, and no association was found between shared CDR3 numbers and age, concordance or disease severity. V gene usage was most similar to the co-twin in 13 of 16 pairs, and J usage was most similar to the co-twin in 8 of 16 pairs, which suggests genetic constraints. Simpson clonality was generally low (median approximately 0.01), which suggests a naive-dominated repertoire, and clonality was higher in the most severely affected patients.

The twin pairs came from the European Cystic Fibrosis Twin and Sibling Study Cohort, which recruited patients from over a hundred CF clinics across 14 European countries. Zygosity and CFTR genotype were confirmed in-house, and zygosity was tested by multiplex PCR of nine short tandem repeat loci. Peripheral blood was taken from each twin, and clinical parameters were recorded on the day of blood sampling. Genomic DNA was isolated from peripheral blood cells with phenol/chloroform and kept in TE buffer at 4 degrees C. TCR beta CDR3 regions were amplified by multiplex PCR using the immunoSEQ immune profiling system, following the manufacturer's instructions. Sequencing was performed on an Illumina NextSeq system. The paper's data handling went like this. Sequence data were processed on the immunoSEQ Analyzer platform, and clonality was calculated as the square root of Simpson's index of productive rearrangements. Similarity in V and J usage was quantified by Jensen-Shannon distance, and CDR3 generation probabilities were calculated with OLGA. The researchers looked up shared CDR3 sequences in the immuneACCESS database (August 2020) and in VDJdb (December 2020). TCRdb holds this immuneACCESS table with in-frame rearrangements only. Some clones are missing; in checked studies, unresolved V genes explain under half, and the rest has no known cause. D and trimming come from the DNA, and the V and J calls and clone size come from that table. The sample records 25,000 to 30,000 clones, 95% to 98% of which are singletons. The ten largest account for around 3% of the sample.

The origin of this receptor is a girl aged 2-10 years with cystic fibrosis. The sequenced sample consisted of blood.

The CDR3 corresponds to CASSMSGTARDTQYF. The DNA sequence follows: TGTGCCAGCAGTATGTCCGGGACTGCTAGAGATACGCAGTATTTT. The chain joins TRBV27 to TRBJ2-3; TRBD2 is perhaps the D gene, given 6 matching bases. For CDR1 and CDR2, the germline V gene (reference sequence) lists MNHEY and SMNVEV. V was cut back by 5 bases and J by 5 bases, leaving a gap of 17 bases between them. There are 15 amino acids in the CDR3, from cysteine to phenylalanine inclusive. The sequence is cut down to CDR3 DNA, 45 bases in frame from base 1.